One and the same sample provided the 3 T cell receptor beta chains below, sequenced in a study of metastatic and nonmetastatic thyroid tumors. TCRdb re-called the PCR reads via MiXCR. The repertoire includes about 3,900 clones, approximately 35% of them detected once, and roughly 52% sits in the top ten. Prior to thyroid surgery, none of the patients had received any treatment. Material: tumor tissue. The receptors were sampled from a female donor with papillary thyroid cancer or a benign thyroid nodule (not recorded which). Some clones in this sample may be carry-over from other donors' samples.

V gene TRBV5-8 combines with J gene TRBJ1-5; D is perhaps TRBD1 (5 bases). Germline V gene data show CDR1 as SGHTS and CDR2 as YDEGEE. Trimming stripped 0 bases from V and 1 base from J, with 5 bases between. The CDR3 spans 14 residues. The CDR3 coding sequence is TGTGCCAGCAGCTTGGGGACAAGCAATCAGCCCCAGCATTTT. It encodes CASSLGTSNQPQHF.

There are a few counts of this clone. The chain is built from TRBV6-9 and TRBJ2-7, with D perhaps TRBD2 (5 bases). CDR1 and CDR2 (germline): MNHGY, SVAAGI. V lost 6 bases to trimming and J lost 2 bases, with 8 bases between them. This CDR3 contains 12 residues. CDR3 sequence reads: CASRGLAYEQYF. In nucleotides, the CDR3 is TGTGCCAGCAGAGGACTTGCCTACGAGCAGTACTTC.

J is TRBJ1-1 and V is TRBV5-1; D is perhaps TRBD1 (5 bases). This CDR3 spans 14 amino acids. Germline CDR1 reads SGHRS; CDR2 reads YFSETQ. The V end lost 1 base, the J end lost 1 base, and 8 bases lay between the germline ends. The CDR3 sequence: CASSLTGSNTEAFF. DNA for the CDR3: TGCGCCAGCAGCTTGACAGGTTCGAACACTGAAGCTTTCTTT.